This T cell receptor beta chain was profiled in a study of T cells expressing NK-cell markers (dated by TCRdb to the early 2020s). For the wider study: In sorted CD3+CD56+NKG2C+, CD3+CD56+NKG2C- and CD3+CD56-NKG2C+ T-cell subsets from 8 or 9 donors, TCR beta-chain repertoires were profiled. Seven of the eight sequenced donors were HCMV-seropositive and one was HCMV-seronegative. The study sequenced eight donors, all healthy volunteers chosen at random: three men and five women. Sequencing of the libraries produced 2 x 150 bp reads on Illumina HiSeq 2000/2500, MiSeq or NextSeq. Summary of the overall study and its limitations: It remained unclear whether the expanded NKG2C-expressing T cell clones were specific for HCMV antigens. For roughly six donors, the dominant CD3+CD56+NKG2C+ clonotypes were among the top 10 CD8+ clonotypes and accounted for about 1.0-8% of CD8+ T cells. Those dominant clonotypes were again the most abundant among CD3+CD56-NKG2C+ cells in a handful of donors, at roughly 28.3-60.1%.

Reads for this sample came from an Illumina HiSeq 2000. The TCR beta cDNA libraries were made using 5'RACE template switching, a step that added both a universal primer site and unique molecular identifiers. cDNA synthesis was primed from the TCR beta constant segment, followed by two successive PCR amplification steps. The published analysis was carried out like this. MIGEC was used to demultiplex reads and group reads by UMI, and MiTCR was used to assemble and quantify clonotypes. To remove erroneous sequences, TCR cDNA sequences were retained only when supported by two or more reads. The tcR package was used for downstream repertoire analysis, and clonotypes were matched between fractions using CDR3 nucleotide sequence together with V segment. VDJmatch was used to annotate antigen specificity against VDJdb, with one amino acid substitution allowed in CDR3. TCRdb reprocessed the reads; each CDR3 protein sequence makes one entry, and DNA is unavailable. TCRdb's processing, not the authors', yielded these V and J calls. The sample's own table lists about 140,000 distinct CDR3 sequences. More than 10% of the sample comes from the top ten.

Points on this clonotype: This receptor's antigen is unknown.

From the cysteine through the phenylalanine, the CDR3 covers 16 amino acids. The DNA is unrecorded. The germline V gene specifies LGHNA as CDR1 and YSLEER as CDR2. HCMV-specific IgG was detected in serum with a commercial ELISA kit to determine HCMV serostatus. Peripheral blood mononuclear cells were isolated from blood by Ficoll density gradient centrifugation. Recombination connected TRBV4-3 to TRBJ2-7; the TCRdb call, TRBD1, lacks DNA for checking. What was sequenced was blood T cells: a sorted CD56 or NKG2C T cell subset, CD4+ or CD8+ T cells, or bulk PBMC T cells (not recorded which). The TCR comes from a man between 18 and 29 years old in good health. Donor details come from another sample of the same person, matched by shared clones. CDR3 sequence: CASSQSPWDGSYEQYF.